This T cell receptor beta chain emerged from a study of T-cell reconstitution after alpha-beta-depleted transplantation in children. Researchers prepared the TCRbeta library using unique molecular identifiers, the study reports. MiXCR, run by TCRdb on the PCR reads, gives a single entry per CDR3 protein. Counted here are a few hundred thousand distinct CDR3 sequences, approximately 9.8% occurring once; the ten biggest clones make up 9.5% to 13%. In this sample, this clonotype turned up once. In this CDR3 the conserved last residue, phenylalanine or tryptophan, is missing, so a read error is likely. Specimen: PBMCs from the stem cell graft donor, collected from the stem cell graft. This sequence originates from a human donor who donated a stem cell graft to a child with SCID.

CDR3: CASSDRGEETQYL. The CDR3, as DNA: TGTGCCAGCAGTGACCGGGGAGAGGAGACCCAGTACCTA. The rearrangement uses TRBV12-3 or TRBV12-4 and TRBJ2-5, with a possible D match to TRBD2 (5 bases). The CDR3 extends over 13 amino acids. V was shortened by 5 bases and J by 5 bases, with 12 bases between the two germline ends.